This TCR beta chain was observed in a study of blood T cell repertoires in COVID-19. Measured with immunoSEQ multiplex PCR; TCRdb has only the in-frame clones, and not every one. In the table there are some 260,000 clones, around 80% of which are singletons. The sequenced material came from PBMCs or T cells enriched from blood (not recorded which). This sequence was found in a man aged 30 to 45 with acute COVID-19.

This chain's CDR3 is CASRPGGIYYGYTF. The CDR3 DNA is TGTGCCAGCAGGCCCGGGGGGATCTACTATGGCTACACCTTC. The J gene is TRBJ1-2, the V gene TRBV5-4, with D possibly TRBD1 on 5 matching bases. The CDR3 loop spans 14 amino acids. Germline V CDR1 and CDR2: SGHNT, YYREEE (reference sequence). V was clipped by 5 bases and J by 3 bases, with 14 bases between them.